Below are 18 T cell receptor beta chains sequenced from a single sample in a study of blood T cells in healthy people across ages. A sample-barcoded 5' primer and a J-beta primer mix were used in a second PCR of about 6 to 12 cycles. TCRdb analysed the 5' RACE reads with MiXCR anew, one entry per CDR3 protein. The data hold about 830,000 distinct CDR3 sequences, with approximately 67% observed a single time. Sequenced sample: blood. These receptors originate from a man aged 25-40 years in good health.

This clonotype was counted a few times. The rearrangement links TRBV5-1 to TRBJ2-1; no definite D call. The germline gives CDR1 SGHRS, CDR2 YFSETQ. The CDR3 totals 13 residues. V was pared by 4 bases and J by 7 bases, with 12 bases between. CDR3 in amino acids: CASSEVARNEQFF. In nucleotides, the CDR3 is TGCGCCAGCAGCGAAGTTGCGAGAAATGAGCAGTTCTTC.

CDR3 amino acids: CASSPQGAFMNTEAFF. The CDR3 DNA reads as TGTGCCAGCAGCCCACAGGGGGCCTTCATGAACACTGAAGCTTTCTTT. V usage is TRBV9 and J usage is TRBJ1-1; the match to TRBD1 covers 9 bases. The CDR3 has 16 residues. Germline V gives CDR1 SGDLS, CDR2 YYNGEE. After removal of 4 bases from V and 0 bases from J, the junction contained 7 bases not matched to a gene.

The CDR3 nucleotides are TGTGCCAGCATACGAGAGAAGACCCAGTACTTC. It encodes CASIREKTQYF. The chain is built from TRBV2 and TRBJ2-5; D is undetermined. CDR1 and CDR2 (germline): SNHLY, FYNNEI. V lost 7 bases, J lost 6 bases, and 9 bases lay in between. The CDR3 is 11 amino acids.

The chain joins TRBV28 to TRBJ2-1, with 8 nucleotides matching TRBD1. V gave up 6 bases and J gave up 6 bases; unmatched junction bases: 10. This CDR3 has 15 amino acids. Germline V gene data show CDR1 as MDHEN and CDR2 as SYDVKM. DNA of the CDR3: TGTGCCAGCAGGACTCCGGGACAGGTTCGCAATGAGCAGTTCTTC. This translates into CASRTPGQVRNEQFF.

V and J are TRBV20-1 and TRBJ1-1; perhaps TRBD1 as D (5 bases). The CDR3 is made up of 13 amino acids. Germline-derived CDR1 and CDR2 are DFQATT and SNEGSKA (reference sequence). The V and J ends lost 3 bases and 0 bases respectively, with 8 bases between them. In DNA, the CDR3 is TGCAGTGCTAGGGGGACTTTGAACACTGAAGCTTTCTTT. Translation gives CSARGTLNTEAFF.

J is TRBJ2-5 and V is TRBV12-3 or TRBV12-4; 9 bases are shared with TRBD1. The length of the CDR3 is 17 residues. J gave up 5 bases and V 4 bases, and 14 bases lay outside the gene matches. The CDR3 DNA follows: TGTGCCAGCAGTTCAGGGTCGCGGGACAGGGTGTTTGAGACCCAGTACTTC. Amino acids: CASSSGSRDRVFETQYF.

In its sample, this clonotype was seen a few times. In DNA, the CDR3 is TGTGCCACCACCGGGGCCTCCTACAATGAGCAGTTCTTC. Its translation is CATTGASYNEQFF. The J gene is TRBJ2-1, the V gene TRBV12-3 or TRBV12-4; the D gene could be TRBD1 or TRBD2 (5 bases each). Trimming took off 10 bases at V and 0 bases at J, with 10 bases between the two ends. CDR3 length: 13 residues.

This clonotype was detected only once. This chain links TRBV4-2 with TRBJ2-2, with 15 bases lining up with TRBD2. The CDR3 consists of 17 residues. The V segment lost 4 bases and the J segment 5 bases; nucleotides outside the gene matches: 5. Germline values: CDR1 LGHNA, CDR2 YNFKEQ. The CDR3 bases are TGTGCCAGCAGCCGCGGACTAGCGGGGGGGCTAACCGGGGAGCTGTTTTTT. Its protein is CASSRGLAGGLTGELFF.

V and J are TRBV4-2 and TRBJ2-7; weak D call: TRBD1 (5 bases). CDR1 is LGHNA and CDR2 is YNFKEQ in the germline V gene. V lost 3 bases to trimming and J lost 6 bases, with 12 bases between them. This CDR3 is 13 amino acids long. In DNA, the CDR3 is TGTGCCAGCAGCCATGATTCAGGGCGCGAGCAGTACTTC. Its translation is CASSHDSGREQYF.

The CDR3 spells CSARLRQPKETQYF. CDR3 nucleotides: TGCAGTGCTAGATTGAGGCAGCCTAAAGAGACCCAGTACTTC. The chain employs TRBV20-1 and TRBJ2-5; no clear D gene. Trimming left V 2 bases short and J 3 bases short, with 13 bases between. There are 14 residues in the CDR3. Germline V gives CDR1 DFQATT, CDR2 SNEGSKA (reference sequence).

This chain connects TRBV7-2 to TRBJ2-3; D is unresolved. This CDR3 is built from 15 residues. V lost 0 bases and J 4 bases, leaving 11 bases between the germline ends. Germline CDR1 reads SGHTA; CDR2 reads FQGNSA. The CDR3 DNA reads TGTGCCAGCAGCTTAGCGAAGTGGCAAGCAGATACGCAGTATTTT. Protein sequence: CASSLAKWQADTQYF. The variable domain in full, with the rest retrieved from reference TRBV7-2 and TRBJ2-3, is GAGVSQSPSNKVTEKGKDVELRCDPISGHTALYWYRQSLGQGLEFLIYFQGNSAPDKSGLPSDRFSAERTGGSVSTLTIQRTQQEDSAVYLCASSLAKWQADTQYFGPGTRLTVL.

This clonotype was detected once. A junction end diverges from the germline sequence, so it may reflect a read error. This chain uses TRBV28 with TRBJ1-2; 8 bases match TRBD1. The CDR3 spans 16 residues. Per germline, CDR1 MDHEN and CDR2 SYDVKM. CDR3 bases: TGTGCCAGCAGTCCAACAGGGACAGGACCCAACTATGGCTACGCCTTC. It is translated as CASSPTGTGPNYGYAF.

Concerning this clonotype itself: An end of the junction does not agree with germline; a read error may underlie this. The CDR3 coding sequence is TGCAGTGCTAGAGATCCCCGACAGGGAGCGAACACTGAATCTTTCTTT. This gives the protein CSARDPRQGANTESFF. The chain joins TRBV20-1 to TRBJ1-1, with 7 bases matching TRBD1. Germline CDR1 DFQATT, CDR2 SNEGSKA (reference sequence). There are 16 residues in the CDR3.

The chain uses TRBV29-1 and TRBJ1-4; D uncertain. Germline values: CDR1 SQVTM, CDR2 ANQGSEA. This CDR3 contains 11 residues. Trimming removed 6 bases at V and 5 bases at J, with 7 bases between. CDR3 nucleotides: TGCAGCGTCGGCGGGAATGAAAAACTGTTTTTT. This translates into CSVGGNEKLFF.

The rearrangement links TRBV7-2 to TRBJ1-5, with D tentatively TRBD1 (5 bases). Trimming removed 1 base at V and 4 bases at J, with 8 bases between. The CDR3 sequence is 14 residues long. Germline loops: CDR1 SGHTA, CDR2 FQGNSA. CDR3 amino acids: CASSLDRRNQPQHF. As DNA, the CDR3 is TGTGCCAGCAGCTTAGACAGGCGGAATCAGCCCCAGCATTTT. The whole variable domain, remainder taken from reference TRBV7-2 and TRBJ1-5, is GAGVSQSPSNKVTEKGKDVELRCDPISGHTALYWYRQSLGQGLEFLIYFQGNSAPDKSGLPSDRFSAERTGGSVSTLTIQRTQQEDSAVYLCASSLDRRNQPQHFGDGTRLSIL.

This clonotype came up a few times. The rearrangement joins TRBV10-3 to TRBJ2-5; D is undetermined. The germline V gene has CDR1 ENHRY and CDR2 SYGVKD. V shed 0 bases and J shed 1 base, with 9 bases lying between them. The CDR3 is 15 amino acids. The CDR3 spells CAISESESLQETQYF. The CDR3 DNA sequence: TGTGCCATCAGTGAGTCGGAGAGTCTCCAAGAGACCCAGTACTTC.

The chain combines TRBV20-1 with TRBJ2-3; a weak D match, TRBD2 (6 bases). The germline V and J ends were trimmed by 3 bases and 3 bases, with 16 bases remaining between them. Germline loops: CDR1 DFQATT, CDR2 SNEGSKA (reference sequence). This CDR3 spans 15 amino acids. The CDR3 sequence is CSARFGGVLTDTQYF. In nucleotides, the CDR3 is TGCAGTGCTAGGTTCGGCGGGGTTTTAACAGATACGCAGTATTTT.

The chain is built from TRBV12-3 or TRBV12-4 and TRBJ2-3; 12 bases match TRBD2. CDR3 size: 15 residues. The V and J ends lost 7 bases and 5 bases, in that order; junction bases with no gene match: 7. CDR3 DNA sequence: TGTGCCAGCACCCCGACTAGCGGGGGCCTAGATACGCAGTATTTT. Translation: CASTPTSGGLDTQYF.